This entry features one T cell receptor (beta chain) sequence. V lost 0 bases and J lost 4, with 7 bases in between. The CDR3 spans 13 residues. CDR1 is SGHRS, CDR2 YFSETQ, per germline. This record belongs to a study of blood T cell repertoires in COVID-19. About the study: Spain, Italy and the United States supplied samples that represented acute and convalescent COVID-19.

Only in-frame clones appear in the TCRdb table, and some are missing; sequencing was by immunoSEQ multiplex PCR. Altogether 200,000 or so clones are present, approximately 90% being singletons, with the ten largest covering about 4.1%. Sequencing was done on a sample of peripheral blood. The chain uses TRBV5-1 and TRBJ2-5; possible D gene TRBD2, 6 bases. The receptor's source is a man between 50 and 59 years old with acute or convalescent COVID-19. CDR3 coding DNA: TGCGCCAGCAGCTTGGCCGGGGGAGAGACCCAGTACTTC. Protein sequence: CASSLAGGETQYF.